The rows below give T cell receptor beta chains drawn from one sample of a study of CD8+ T cells in alopecia areata. The method was immunoSEQ multiplex PCR; TCRdb's version includes in-frame clones alone and lacks a portion of them. The sample holds fewer than 110,000 clones; approximately 60% are singletons and the top ten take about 8.8%. Sequenced sample: CD4+ T cells sorted from blood. All receptors come from a human donor in good health. CDR3s include the opening cysteine and the closing phenylalanine or tryptophan. Each record gives: J gene, V gene, clone size, D gene, CDR3 DNA, CDR3 protein. A D gene is named only where the DNA matches it firmly. Where a row states a size, it is once, few, many or the class of an expanded clone; other rows omit it.

j_gene: TRBJ2-3; v_gene: TRBV11-2; abundance: NA; d_gene: TRBD2; CDR3nt: TGTGCCAGCAGCTACTCCGGACTAGCCAGCCCAGATACGCAGTATTTT; CDR3aa: CASSYSGLASPDTQYF
j_gene: TRBJ1-1; v_gene: TRBV28; abundance: NA; d_gene: TRBD1; CDR3nt: TGTGCCAGCAGTCCTGGGACAGGGCCCTTGAACACTGAAGCTTTCTTT; CDR3aa: CASSPGTGPLNTEAFF
j_gene: TRBJ1-1; v_gene: TRBV5-1; abundance: once; d_gene: NA; CDR3nt: TGCGCCAGCAGCTTGGCTGGAGGAAGGAGAGCTTTCTTT; CDR3aa: CASSLAGGRRAFF
j_gene: TRBJ1-2; v_gene: TRBV19; abundance: NA; d_gene: TRBD1; CDR3nt: TGTGCCAGTAGGATCGGACAGGGGAGCTATGGCTACACCTTC; CDR3aa: CASRIGQGSYGYTF
j_gene: TRBJ2-5; v_gene: TRBV2; abundance: few; d_gene: TRBD1; CDR3nt: TGTGCCAGCAGAGCAATTCGGACAGGCCAAGAGACCCAGTACTTC; CDR3aa: CASRAIRTGQETQYF
j_gene: TRBJ2-5; v_gene: TRBV15; abundance: NA; d_gene: NA; CDR3nt: TGTGCCACCAGCAGAGTAGGTCCTAGCAGGGAGACCCAGTACTTC; CDR3aa: CATSRVGPSRETQYF
j_gene: TRBJ1-2; v_gene: TRBV5-1; abundance: NA; d_gene: NA; CDR3nt: TGCGCCAGCAGCACATTGGACAGTTATGGCTACACCTTC; CDR3aa: CASSTLDSYGYTF
j_gene: TRBJ2-1; v_gene: TRBV5-1; abundance: NA; d_gene: NA; CDR3nt: TGCGCCAGCACCCCCCAGGCAGGGTTGTCCTACAATGAGCAGTTCTTC; CDR3aa: CASTPQAGLSYNEQFF
j_gene: TRBJ2-6; v_gene: TRBV29-1; abundance: NA; d_gene: NA; CDR3nt: TGCAGCGTTTCCGGGACGGACTGGGCCAACGTCCTGACTTTC; CDR3aa: CSVSGTDWANVLTF
j_gene: TRBJ1-2; v_gene: TRBV30; abundance: NA; d_gene: NA; CDR3nt: TGTGCCTGGAGCTTCAGGGGTCAGGGCTACACCTTC; CDR3aa: CAWSFRGQGYTF
j_gene: TRBJ1-2; v_gene: TRBV2; abundance: few; d_gene: TRBD1; CDR3nt: TGTGCCAGCAGCCTACAGGGGCCTAACTATGGCTACACCTTC; CDR3aa: CASSLQGPNYGYTF
j_gene: TRBJ2-7; v_gene: TRBV6-5; abundance: NA; d_gene: NA; CDR3nt: TGTGCCAGCAGTTACTCGAATTCTGACTACGAGCAGTACTTC; CDR3aa: CASSYSNSDYEQYF
j_gene: TRBJ2-5; v_gene: TRBV6-5; abundance: NA; d_gene: TRBD1; CDR3nt: TGTGCCAGCAGTTACGGGACAGGGGGCGTTGAGACCCAGTACTTC; CDR3aa: CASSYGTGGVETQYF
j_gene: TRBJ1-3; v_gene: TRBV7-2; abundance: NA; d_gene: NA; CDR3nt: TGTGCCAGCAGCTTAATCGGGACCGGAGGTGGAAACACCATATATTTT; CDR3aa: CASSLIGTGGGNTIYF
j_gene: TRBJ2-7; v_gene: TRBV15; abundance: NA; d_gene: TRBD1; CDR3nt: TGTGCCACCAGCACGACCGGGACAGGGAACTACGAGCAGTACTTC; CDR3aa: CATSTTGTGNYEQYF
j_gene: TRBJ2-7; v_gene: TRBV6-1; abundance: once; d_gene: TRBD2; CDR3nt: TGTGCCAGCAGGGTAGCGGGACCGTCCTACGAGCAGTACTTC; CDR3aa: CASRVAGPSYEQYF
j_gene: TRBJ1-5; v_gene: TRBV5-1; abundance: NA; d_gene: TRBD1; CDR3nt: TGCGCCAGCAGCACCGGACAGGGCAATCAGCCCCAGCATTTT; CDR3aa: CASSTGQGNQPQHF
j_gene: TRBJ2-1; v_gene: TRBV9; abundance: once; d_gene: NA; CDR3nt: TGTGCCAGCAGCGTAGCTGGGGGACCACTCAGCGGTGAGCAGTTCTTC; CDR3aa: CASSVAGGPLSGEQFF
j_gene: TRBJ2-5; v_gene: TRBV30; abundance: NA; d_gene: NA; CDR3nt: TGTGCCTGGAGCAGGGGGGGGGTCGAGGAGACCCAGTACTTC; CDR3aa: CAWSRGGVEETQYF
j_gene: TRBJ2-5; v_gene: TRBV7-2; abundance: NA; d_gene: TRBD2; CDR3nt: TGTGCCAGCAGCCGCCAGACTAGCGGGCAAGAGACCCAGTACTTC; CDR3aa: CASSRQTSGQETQYF
j_gene: TRBJ1-1; v_gene: TRBV5-4; abundance: NA; d_gene: TRBD1; CDR3nt: TGTGCCAGCAGCTTACGACAGGGGGCTGGGAACACTGAAGCTTTCTTT; CDR3aa: CASSLRQGAGNTEAFF
j_gene: TRBJ1-6; v_gene: TRBV2; abundance: NA; d_gene: NA; CDR3nt: TGTGCCAGCAGTCCCAGGGGAAGTAATTCACCCCTCCACTTT; CDR3aa: CASSPRGSNSPLHF
j_gene: TRBJ2-2; v_gene: TRBV4-2; abundance: few; d_gene: NA; CDR3nt: TGTGCCAGCAGCCAAGACCGGGGGCACACCGGGGAGCTGTTTTTT; CDR3aa: CASSQDRGHTGELFF
j_gene: TRBJ2-5; v_gene: TRBV9; abundance: NA; d_gene: TRBD1; CDR3nt: TGTGCCAGCAGCGTGAGGGACAGGGGACGGACCCAGTACTTC; CDR3aa: CASSVRDRGRTQYF
j_gene: TRBJ1-1; v_gene: TRBV29-1; abundance: NA; d_gene: NA; CDR3nt: TGCAGCGTTGAGGGAGTGAGGGGACGGGCTTTCTTT; CDR3aa: CSVEGVRGRAFF
j_gene: TRBJ2-6; v_gene: TRBV5-1; abundance: few; d_gene: NA; CDR3nt: TGCGCCAGCAGCTTGGGTGGCTCTGGGGCCAACGTCCTGACTTTC; CDR3aa: CASSLGGSGANVLTF
j_gene: TRBJ2-3; v_gene: TRBV7-2; abundance: NA; d_gene: NA; CDR3nt: TGTGCCAGCAGCTTTGTAGCGGCCGATACGCAGTATTTT; CDR3aa: CASSFVAADTQYF
j_gene: TRBJ1-1; v_gene: TRBV9; abundance: NA; d_gene: NA; CDR3nt: TGTGCCAGCAGCAGAACTGGCAGAATGACGAACACTGAAGCTTTCTTT; CDR3aa: CASSRTGRMTNTEAFF
j_gene: TRBJ1-2; v_gene: TRBV30; abundance: few; d_gene: NA; CDR3nt: TGTGCCTGGGACCCCCGCCGAACGGGTGGCTACACCTTC; CDR3aa: CAWDPRRTGGYTF
j_gene: TRBJ2-2; v_gene: TRBV6-6; abundance: NA; d_gene: TRBD2; CDR3nt: TGTGCCAGCAGTTACACGACTAGCGGGAACGGGGAGCTGTTTTTT; CDR3aa: CASSYTTSGNGELFF
j_gene: TRBJ2-7; v_gene: TRBV14; abundance: NA; d_gene: NA; CDR3nt: TGTGCCAGCAGTCAGTCGATTACCTACGAGCAGTACTTC; CDR3aa: CASSQSITYEQYF
j_gene: TRBJ2-5; v_gene: TRBV20-1; abundance: NA; d_gene: NA; CDR3nt: TGCAGTGCTAGAGATGAAAGGACACTTTACTTC; CDR3aa: CSARDERTLYF
j_gene: TRBJ2-2; v_gene: TRBV7-9; abundance: NA; d_gene: NA; CDR3nt: TGTGCCAGCAGCCCCCGATTGATGTCGAACGCGAACACCGGGGAGCTGTTTTTT; CDR3aa: CASSPRLMSNANTGELFF
j_gene: TRBJ2-3; v_gene: TRBV7-2; abundance: NA; d_gene: NA; CDR3nt: TGTGCCAGCAGCTTAACTTGGGATAGAGACAGTACGCAGTATTTT; CDR3aa: CASSLTWDRDSTQYF
j_gene: TRBJ2-7; v_gene: TRBV27; abundance: NA; d_gene: NA; CDR3nt: TGTGCCAGCAGCCCGTCGGACAGATCCTACGAGCAGTACTTC; CDR3aa: CASSPSDRSYEQYF
j_gene: TRBJ2-1; v_gene: TRBV9; abundance: few; d_gene: NA; CDR3nt: TGTGCCAGCAGCCCCCGACTCGCCTCCTACAATGAGCAGTTCTTC; CDR3aa: CASSPRLASYNEQFF
j_gene: TRBJ1-1; v_gene: TRBV9; abundance: once; d_gene: NA; CDR3nt: TGTGCCAGCAGCACTCGCCGGGACACCCATGAAGCTTTCTTT; CDR3aa: CASSTRRDTHEAFF
j_gene: TRBJ1-2; v_gene: TRBV4-2; abundance: NA; d_gene: NA; CDR3nt: TGTGCCAGCAGCCAAACTACTACAGGGACGTATGGCTACACCTTC; CDR3aa: CASSQTTTGTYGYTF
j_gene: TRBJ2-2; v_gene: TRBV4-3; abundance: few; d_gene: NA; CDR3nt: TGCGCCAGCAGCCTCGAATTTGGGGCCGGGGAGCTGTTTTTT; CDR3aa: CASSLEFGAGELFF
j_gene: TRBJ2-3; v_gene: TRBV25-1; abundance: NA; d_gene: TRBD1; CDR3nt: TGTGCCAGCAGGGGACAGGGGTCAGATACGCAGTATTTT; CDR3aa: CASRGQGSDTQYF
j_gene: TRBJ1-1; v_gene: TRBV7-2; abundance: many; d_gene: TRBD1; CDR3nt: TGTGCCAGCAGCCCCAGGGGGATGTCGACTGAAGCTTTCTTT; CDR3aa: CASSPRGMSTEAFF
j_gene: TRBJ2-5; v_gene: TRBV11-2; abundance: few; d_gene: TRBD2; CDR3nt: TGTGCCAGCAGCTTAGCGGGTAGCGGGAAAGGGACCCAGTACTTC; CDR3aa: CASSLAGSGKGTQYF